This T cell receptor (beta chain) was captured in a study of tissue T cells after allogeneic stem cell transplantation. The sample's time point: mouse harvest day 7 after allogeneic transplant. Mouse grafts combined 10^7 T-cell-depleted bone marrow cells with 10^6 splenic CD5+ T cells. The ends lost 5 bases at V and 4 bases at J; junction bases unmatched: 3. Germline loops: CDR1 LGHDT, CDR2 YNNKQL (reference sequence). The CDR3 is 14 amino acids. Produced via immunoSEQ multiplex PCR; TCRdb's table is partial and in-frame only. Counted here are some 4,100 clones, under 65% occurring once; the ten biggest clones make up 6.3%. This clone was recorded a few times. The gene names here belong to mouse. The sequenced fragment ends 1 residue before the CDR3 boundary, so the rest is inferred from the germline J gene.

What was sequenced was gut tissue. This TCR was sampled from a female BALB/c mouse given C57BL/6 T cells with graft-versus-host disease after an allogeneic hematopoietic cell transplant. This chain uses TRBV4 with TRBJ2-7; 12 bases align to TRBD2. Here the CDR3 reads CASSPGTGGYEQYF. The sequenced part of the CDR3 DNA is TGTGCCAGCAGCCCCGGGACTGGGGGGTATGAACAGTAC.